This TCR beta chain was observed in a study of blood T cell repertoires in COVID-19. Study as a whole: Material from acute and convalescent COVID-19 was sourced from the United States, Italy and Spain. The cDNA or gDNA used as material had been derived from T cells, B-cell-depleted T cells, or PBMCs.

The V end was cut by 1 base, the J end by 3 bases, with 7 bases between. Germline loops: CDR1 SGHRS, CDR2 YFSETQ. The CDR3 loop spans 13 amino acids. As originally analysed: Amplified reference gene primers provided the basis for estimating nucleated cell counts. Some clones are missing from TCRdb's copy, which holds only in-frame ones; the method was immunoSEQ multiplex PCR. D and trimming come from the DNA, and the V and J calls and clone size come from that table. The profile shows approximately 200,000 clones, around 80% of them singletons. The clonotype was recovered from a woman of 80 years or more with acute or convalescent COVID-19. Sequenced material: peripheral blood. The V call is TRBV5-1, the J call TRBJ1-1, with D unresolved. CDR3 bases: TGCGCCAGCAGCTTGACCGAGGACACTGAAGCTTTCTTT. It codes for CASSLTEDTEAFF.